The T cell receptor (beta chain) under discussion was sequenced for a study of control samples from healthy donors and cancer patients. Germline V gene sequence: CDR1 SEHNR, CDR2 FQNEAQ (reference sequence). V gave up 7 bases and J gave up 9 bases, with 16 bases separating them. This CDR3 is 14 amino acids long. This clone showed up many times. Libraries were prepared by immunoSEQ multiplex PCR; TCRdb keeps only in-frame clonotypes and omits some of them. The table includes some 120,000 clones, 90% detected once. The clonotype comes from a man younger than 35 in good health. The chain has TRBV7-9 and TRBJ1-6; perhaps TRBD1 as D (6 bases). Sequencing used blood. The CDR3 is CASNRDQVSSPLHF. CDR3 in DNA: TGTGCCAGCAACAGGGATCAAGTGAGTTCACCCCTCCACTTT.